Below are 26 T cell receptor beta chains sequenced from a single sample in a study of T cell responses to AZD1222 COVID-19 vaccine. This table comes from immunoSEQ multiplex PCR, and its TCRdb copy is limited to in-frame clones, with some not included. The data contain some 160,000 clones, approximately 89% of them seen just once; the ten biggest clones take up less than 5.5%. The sample here was peripheral blood, taken on day 0 of AZD1222 vaccination. These receptors were taken from an adult in good health.

This chain connects TRBV28 to TRBJ1-2; TRBD1 is a possible D gene (5 bases). This CDR3 comprises 12 residues. V lost 3 bases, J lost 8 bases, and 10 bases lay in between. Germline V gene lookup returns CDR1 MDHEN and CDR2 SYDVKM. This CDR3 reads CASSFSGVGYTF. The CDR3 DNA reads as TGTGCCAGCAGTTTCTCGGGGGTAGGCTACACCTTC.

The rearrangement links TRBV12-3 or TRBV12-4 to TRBJ2-7; D not resolved. V was clipped by 6 bases and J by 3 bases, with 12 bases between them. This CDR3 is built from 13 residues. DNA of the CDR3: TGTGCCAGCAGCCGACCTCCCTTCTACGAGCAGTACTTC. Protein: CASSRPPFYEQYF.

This rearrangement joins TRBV5-1 to TRBJ2-1; D is possibly TRBD1 (5 bases). The V and J ends lost 1 base and 5 bases respectively, with 7 bases between them. The CDR3 is 13 amino acids. The germline V gene has CDR1 SGHRS and CDR2 YFSETQ. For the CDR3, the DNA is TGCGCCAGCAGCTTGACGACAGACAATGAGCAGTTCTTC. This translates into CASSLTTDNEQFF.

The chain recombines TRBV27 with TRBJ1-2; TRBD1 aligns across 7 bases. This CDR3 region has 14 residues. Germline V gene lookup returns CDR1 MNHEY and CDR2 SMNVEV (reference sequence). Unmatched junction bases numbered 12, after V lost 8 bases and J lost 6 bases. DNA for the CDR3: TGTGCCAGCCGACCAGGGGGGACGTTCGATGGCTACACCTTC. Translated, it gives CASRPGGTFDGYTF.

The J gene is TRBJ2-5, the V gene TRBV11-2, with 8 bases aligning to TRBD2. Unmatched junction bases numbered 10, after V lost 1 base and J lost 0 bases. Germline V gene lookup returns CDR1 SGHAT and CDR2 FQNNGV. The CDR3 consists of 18 residues. This chain's CDR3 is CASSLGYGAGAYQETQYF. DNA for the CDR3: TGTGCCAGCAGCTTAGGTTACGGAGCGGGAGCGTACCAAGAGACCCAGTACTTC.

The count of this clone is one. The chain carries TRBV19 and TRBJ1-2, with unresolved D. The length of the CDR3 is 14 residues. Trimming stripped 2 bases from V and 1 base from J, with 8 bases between. Germline V lookup: CDR1 LNHDA, CDR2 SQIVND (reference sequence). In DNA form, the CDR3 reads TGTGCCAGTAGTATAAGTACAGATAACTATGGCTACACCTTC. Residues: CASSISTDNYGYTF.

This chain joins TRBV9 and TRBJ2-3; 7 nucleotides agree with TRBD2. The ends lost 4 bases at V and 1 base at J; junction bases unmatched: 9. Germline values: CDR1 SGDLS, CDR2 YYNGEE. The length of the CDR3 is 16 residues. CDR3 DNA sequence: TGTGCCAGCAGCCCCGCCGGGACTAAGGGCACAGATACGCAGTATTTT. This codes for CASSPAGTKGTDTQYF.

This sequence joins TRBV11-2 and TRBJ1-3, with TRBD1 matching over 8 bases. V shed 4 bases and J 5 bases; nucleotides not matched to a gene: 10. The CDR3 is 16 residues long. Germline CDR1 SGHAT, CDR2 FQNNGV. The CDR3 DNA reads as TGTGCCAGCAGCTCACTTCGACAGGGGCTCAGAAACACCATATATTTT. It translates to CASSSLRQGLRNTIYF.

This chain connects TRBV5-1 to TRBJ2-7; D not certain. The CDR3 contains 15 residues. CDR1 and CDR2 from the germline V gene are SGHRS and YFSETQ. With 0 bases removed from V and 5 bases from J, the gap between germline ends came to 15 bases. CDR3 sequence reads: CASSLAVAALDEQYF. The CDR3 DNA reads TGCGCCAGCAGCTTGGCCGTGGCAGCCTTGGACGAGCAGTACTTC.

CDR3 region: CAWSPTQNTEAFF. The CDR3 DNA reads TGTGCCTGGAGTCCCACCCAGAACACTGAAGCTTTCTTT. This chain links TRBV30 with TRBJ1-1; D not resolved. The CDR3 totals 13 residues. Germline V CDR1 and CDR2: GTSNPN, SVGIG (reference sequence). Trimming left V 2 bases short and J 1 base short, with 8 bases between.

The chain combines TRBV5-1 with TRBJ1-4, with D possibly matching TRBD1 (6 bases). V lost 4 bases and J 2 bases, leaving 12 bases between the germline ends. This CDR3 comprises 15 residues. Germline V CDR1 and CDR2: SGHRS, YFSETQ. The CDR3 DNA is TGCGCCAGCAGCCAAACAGGGATCACTAATGAAAAACTGTTTTTT. Its protein is CASSQTGITNEKLFF. Based on the CDR3 plus reference TRBV5-1 and TRBJ1-4, the full variable domain is KAGVTQTPRYLIKTRGQQVTLSCSPISGHRSVSWYQQTPGQGLQFLFEYFSETQRNKGNFPGRFSGRQFSNSRSEMNVSTLELGDSALYLCASSQTGITNEKLFFGSGTQLSVL.

The chain couples TRBV11-2 to TRBJ1-1; 7 bases align to TRBD1. Germline CDR1 is SGHAT and CDR2 is FQNNGV. With 0 bases clipped from V and 7 bases from J, the junction kept 2 bases outside the gene matches. This CDR3 contains 13 residues. CDR3 sequence reads: CASSLDRGREAFF. The CDR3 region has the DNA TGTGCCAGCAGCTTAGATAGGGGGCGTGAAGCTTTCTTT.

The chain combines TRBV9 with TRBJ1-2; the D gene is possibly TRBD1 (6 bases). The CDR3 extends over 14 amino acids. Per germline, CDR1 SGDLS and CDR2 YYNGEE. V was trimmed by 3 bases and J by 5 bases, leaving 14 bases between them. The CDR3 sequence is CASSAPGGTYGYTF. For the CDR3, the DNA is TGTGCCAGCAGCGCCCCCGGGGGGACATATGGCTACACCTTC.

This chain links TRBV19 with TRBJ1-5; tentatively, D is TRBD1 (5 bases). Germline V CDR1 and CDR2: LNHDA, SQIVND (reference sequence). CDR3 length: 20 amino acids. Trimming removed 3 bases from V and 6 bases from J, with 30 bases in between. For the CDR3, the DNA is TGTGCCAGTAGTATTCGAGGCCCCCCGCGTGAGGGGAAGGTGACTCAGCCCCAGCATTTT. It codes for CASSIRGPPREGKVTQPQHF.

The chain recombines TRBV11-3 with TRBJ2-1; the D gene is possibly TRBD1 (6 bases). Germline values: CDR1 SGHNT, CDR2 YENEEA. The V gene lost 2 bases and the J gene lost 6 bases, with 14 bases spanning the gap. CDR3 length: 15 residues. CDR3 amino acids: CASSLHTRTVNEQFF. The CDR3 nucleotides are TGTGCCAGCAGCTTACATACCCGGACAGTCAATGAGCAGTTCTTC.

The chain has TRBV28 and TRBJ2-1; no definite D call. The CDR3 runs to 14 residues. Trimming pared 4 bases from V and 0 bases from J, leaving 7 bases between. Germline CDR1 MDHEN, CDR2 SYDVKM. The DNA of the CDR3 is TGTGCCAGCAGTTGGTCAAGCTCCTACAATGAGCAGTTCTTC. Amino acid sequence: CASSWSSSYNEQFF.

This clone was seen just once. The CDR3: CASSTSRTTKETQYF. The CDR3, as DNA: TGCGCCAGCAGTACCTCCCGGACTACCAAAGAGACCCAGTACTTC. This chain connects TRBV5-1 to TRBJ2-5; the D gene is possibly TRBD2 (6 bases). This CDR3 spans 15 amino acids. Germline V gene data show CDR1 as SGHRS and CDR2 as YFSETQ. V shed 5 bases and J shed 3 bases, with 17 bases lying between them.

The chain links TRBV11-2 to TRBJ1-3; unclear D gene. Germline CDR1 SGHAT, CDR2 FQNNGV. V was trimmed by 5 bases and J by 4 bases, leaving 6 bases between them. CDR3 length: 12 amino acids. The CDR3 region has the DNA TGTGCCAGCAGCAAAATGGGAAACACCATATATTTT. It translates to CASSKMGNTIYF. Full variable domain (outside the CDR3, taken from reference TRBV11-2 and TRBJ1-3): EAGVAQSPRYKIIEKRQSVAFWCNPISGHATLYWYQQILGQGPKLLIQFQNNGVVDDSQLPKDRFSAERLKGVDSTLKIQPAKLEDSAVYLCASSKMGNTIYFGEGSWLTVV.

This chain connects TRBV12-5 to TRBJ2-1, with unresolved D. CDR1 is LGHNT and CDR2 is FRNRAP in the germline V gene. This CDR3 comprises 16 residues. Trimming pared 3 bases from V and 4 bases from J, leaving 16 bases between. Here the CDR3 reads CASGFRGTRLYNEQFF. The CDR3, as DNA: TGTGCTAGTGGTTTCCGTGGAACTCGACTTTACAATGAGCAGTTCTTC.

The J gene is TRBJ1-6, the V gene TRBV30, with D perhaps matching TRBD1 (6 bases). This CDR3 spans 15 amino acids. Trimming took off 4 bases at V and 9 bases at J, with 19 bases between the two ends. Germline V lookup: CDR1 GTSNPN, CDR2 SVGIG (reference sequence). CDR3 region: CAWTRRRGLGSPLHF. CDR3 bases: TGTGCCTGGACCCGGAGGCGGGGGCTTGGTTCACCCCTCCACTTT.

This clone was seen a single time. The V gene is TRBV4-1, the J gene TRBJ2-3, with D uncertain. Deletions cut 1 base from V and 4 bases from J, with 3 bases between. The CDR3 contains 12 residues. Germline values: CDR1 MGHRA, CDR2 YSYEKL. The CDR3 here is CASSQVADTQYF. The CDR3 region has the DNA TGCGCCAGCAGCCAAGTAGCAGATACGCAGTATTTT.

This clone occurred once. This chain joins TRBV12-3 or TRBV12-4 and TRBJ1-3; D is ambiguous. Trimming removed 6 bases at V and 2 bases at J, with 8 bases between. The CDR3 runs 13 residues. The DNA for the CDR3 is TGTGCCAGCAGACCAGAACCTGGAAACACCATATATTTT. This sequence encodes CASRPEPGNTIYF.

The gene calls are TRBV10-1 and TRBJ1-1; no clear D gene. CDR1 WNHNN and CDR2 SYGVQD come from the germline V gene (reference sequence). The CDR3 sequence is 13 residues long. The V end lost 3 bases, the J end lost 0 bases, and 5 bases lay between the germline ends. The CDR3 protein is CASSDHLNTEAFF. In DNA form, the CDR3 reads TGCGCCAGCAGTGATCACCTGAACACTGAAGCTTTCTTT.

The rearrangement uses TRBV19 and TRBJ1-1; D is possibly TRBD1 (5 bases). V lost 6 bases and J 4 bases, leaving 15 bases between the germline ends. The CDR3 consists of 14 residues. CDR1 is LNHDA and CDR2 is SQIVND in the germline V gene (reference sequence). The CDR3 sequence: CASRRDGVGTEAFF. As DNA, the CDR3 is TGTGCCAGTAGGCGGGACGGGGTTGGCACTGAAGCTTTCTTT.

This clone came up once. The rearrangement uses TRBV9 and TRBJ2-1; 8 nucleotides agree with TRBD2. The CDR3 extends over 17 amino acids. Germline values: CDR1 SGDLS, CDR2 YYNGEE. Trimming took 3 bases from V and 0 from J; bases not matched to a gene: 8. DNA of the CDR3: TGTGCCAGCAGCGGTGGTAGCGGGGTGAGCTCCTACAATGAGCAGTTCTTC. The encoded protein is CASSGGSGVSSYNEQFF.

V and J are TRBV5-1 and TRBJ2-3; 7 positions agree with TRBD2. The germline gives CDR1 SGHRS, CDR2 YFSETQ. This CDR3 has 16 amino acids. With 4 bases clipped from V and 0 bases from J, the junction kept 8 bases outside the gene matches. The CDR3 nucleotides read TGCGCCAGCAGCCGCCTAGCGGTGGGGAGCACAGATACGCAGTATTTT. Translated, it gives CASSRLAVGSTDTQYF.